A selection of T cell receptor beta chains follows, all from one sample in a study of OX40 agonist ivuxolimab in advanced cancers. The repertoire was sequenced with immunoSEQ multiplex PCR; TCRdb's copy has only in-frame clones and lacks some. The sample includes about 74,000 clones, 90% to 95% of them seen just once. This material consisted of CD4+ or CD8+ T cells sorted from blood, taken in a trial of the OX40 agonist ivuxolimab. These receptors all stem from an adult with an advanced solid tumor such as melanoma, head and neck, liver or kidney cancer. CDR3s include the opening cysteine and the closing phenylalanine or tryptophan. The D gene is left open where the match is weak. Expanded clones get a size class; other rows say once, few or many, or leave the size out.

d_call	v_call	clone_size	j_call	cdr3_aa	cdr3_nt
TRBD1	TRBV19	-	TRBJ1-2	CATFTGDYYGYTF	TGTGCCACCTTCACAGGGGACTACTATGGCTACACCTTC
-	TRBV29-1	-	TRBJ1-4	CSVEVNEKLFF	TGCAGCGTTGAAGTTAATGAAAAACTGTTTTTT
-	TRBV7-9	-	TRBJ1-1	CASSDTLTAYIMNTEAFF	TGTGCCAGCAGCGATACTCTGACGGCTTATATTATGAACACTGAAGCTTTCTTT
TRBD1	TRBV2	-	TRBJ2-1	CARELRTGGWNEQFF	TGTGCCAGGGAACTTAGGACAGGGGGCTGGAATGAGCAGTTCTTC
-	TRBV5-8	few	TRBJ2-2	CASSFDRGVNPGELFF	TGTGCCAGCAGCTTTGATCGCGGGGTGAATCCCGGGGAGCTGTTTTTT
TRBD1	TRBV29-1	-	TRBJ1-2	CSVERPSRGRRGYTF	TGCAGCGTTGAGCGTCCGAGCAGGGGGCGCAGAGGCTACACCTTC
-	TRBV4-3	-	TRBJ1-2	CASSPARGGVDYGYTF	TGCGCCAGCAGCCCCGCCCGGGGGGGCGTCGACTATGGCTACACCTTC
-	TRBV5-6	-	TRBJ1-2	CASSLTGVIFGYTF	TGTGCCAGCAGCTTGACCGGAGTGATCTTCGGCTACACCTTC
-	TRBV27	-	TRBJ2-7	CASSPNGGDSTYEQYF	TGTGCCAGCAGCCCGAACGGCGGAGACTCAACCTACGAGCAGTACTTC
-	TRBV5-4	-	TRBJ1-6	CASSFDLKRNSPLHF	TGTGCCAGCAGCTTTGACCTAAAGCGGAATTCACCCCTCCACTTT
-	TRBV30	-	TRBJ2-7	CAWRKQGYEQYF	TGTGCCTGGAGGAAACAGGGTTACGAGCAGTACTTC
TRBD2	TRBV4-2	-	TRBJ2-7	CASSQESETSVYEQYF	TGTGCCAGCAGCCAAGAGAGCGAGACTAGCGTGTACGAGCAGTACTTC
-	TRBV30	-	TRBJ2-7	CAWSVSLSIYEQYF	TGTGCCTGGAGTGTCTCGCTCTCGATCTACGAGCAGTACTTC
TRBD1	TRBV6-4	-	TRBJ2-1	CASSPGTGVVNEQFF	TGTGCCAGCAGCCCCGGGACAGGGGTAGTGAATGAGCAGTTCTTC
-	TRBV7-2	-	TRBJ1-1	CASSFLGANTEAFF	TGTGCCAGCAGCTTCCTCGGGGCGAACACTGAAGCTTTCTTT
-	TRBV28	-	TRBJ1-1	CASREGLVNTEAFF	TGTGCCAGCCGAGAGGGGCTTGTGAACACTGAAGCTTTCTTT
-	TRBV4-1	-	TRBJ2-2	CASSGSAGELFF	TGCGCCAGCAGTGGTAGCGCCGGGGAGCTGTTTTTT
-	TRBV5-8	-	TRBJ1-4	CASSAGTGSTGEKLFF	TGTGCCAGCAGCGCCGGAACAGGCTCAACGGGTGAAAAACTGTTTTTT
-	TRBV7-9	once	TRBJ1-6	CASSASASPLHF	TGTGCCAGCAGCGCCTCCGCCTCACCCCTCCACTTT
-	TRBV10-3	once	TRBJ1-2	CAISESSGALGYGYTF	TGTGCCATCAGTGAGTCGTCAGGGGCCTTAGGATATGGCTACACCTTC
TRBD2	TRBV4-3	-	TRBJ2-1	CASSRILAGRSYNEQFF	TGCGCCAGCAGCCGTATACTAGCGGGGCGATCCTACAATGAGCAGTTCTTC
TRBD1	TRBV28	-	TRBJ2-7	CASSSPDRGISYEQYF	TGTGCCAGCAGTTCACCGGACAGGGGGATCTCCTACGAGCAGTACTTC
TRBD2	TRBV6-1	-	TRBJ2-1	CASSELAGGAYNEQFF	TGTGCCAGCAGTGAACTAGCGGGGGGGGCCTACAATGAGCAGTTCTTC
-	TRBV13	-	TRBJ1-1	CASSYMDTPNTEAFF	TGTGCCAGCAGTTATATGGACACCCCGAACACTGAAGCTTTCTTT
-	TRBV7-9	-	TRBJ1-2	CASSLIKSEGYGYTF	TGTGCCAGCAGCTTAATTAAGTCAGAAGGCTATGGCTACACCTTC
-	TRBV5-1	-	TRBJ2-1	CASSFGQSIEQFF	TGCGCCAGCAGCTTTGGACAGTCTATTGAGCAGTTCTTC
-	TRBV11-2	-	TRBJ1-3	CASSLDSRSSGNTIYF	TGTGCCAGCAGCTTAGATTCCAGAAGCTCTGGAAACACCATATATTTT
TRBD2	TRBV9	-	TRBJ2-3	CASSVVSGVSTDTQYF	TGTGCCAGCAGCGTAGTTAGCGGGGTTAGCACAGATACGCAGTATTTT
TRBD1	TRBV7-2	-	TRBJ2-5	CASSLSEGGEETQYF	TGTGCCAGCAGCTTAAGTGAAGGGGGCGAGGAGACCCAGTACTTC
-	TRBV19	-	TRBJ1-2	CASRTTPQIENGYTF	TGTGCCAGTAGAACGACCCCTCAGATCGAGAATGGCTACACCTTC
TRBD2	TRBV13	-	TRBJ2-1	CASSLSIAGGPYNEQFF	TGTGCCAGCAGCTTATCTATAGCGGGAGGGCCGTACAATGAGCAGTTCTTC
-	TRBV25-1	-	TRBJ2-7	CASSESRRYEQYF	TGTGCCAGCAGTGAATCCCGGAGGTACGAGCAGTACTTC
-	TRBV30	-	TRBJ1-1	CAWSVQGATEAFF	TGTGCCTGGAGTGTACAGGGTGCAACTGAAGCTTTCTTT
-	TRBV11-1	-	TRBJ2-1	CASSSPEGDEQFF	TGTGCCAGCAGCTCCCCGGAGGGGGATGAGCAGTTCTTC
-	TRBV14	-	TRBJ2-1	CASSQAGHSEQFF	TGTGCCAGCAGCCAAGCAGGGCACTCTGAGCAGTTCTTC
TRBD1	TRBV27	-	TRBJ1-2	CASSSIQGAAGGYTF	TGTGCCAGCAGTTCGATACAGGGGGCGGCGGGGGGCTACACCTTC
-	TRBV4-3	-	TRBJ1-1	CASSQDYNTEAFF	TGCGCCAGCAGCCAAGATTATAACACTGAAGCTTTCTTT
TRBD2	TRBV11-2	-	TRBJ2-7	CASFPQGLAGIYEQYF	TGTGCCAGCTTCCCACAGGGCCTAGCGGGGATCTACGAGCAGTACTTC
-	TRBV6-1	-	TRBJ2-2	CASMDANTGELFF	TGTGCCAGTATGGACGCGAACACCGGGGAGCTGTTTTTT
-	TRBV9	-	TRBJ1-5	CASSVGGTSNQPQHF	TGTGCCAGCAGCGTAGGAGGGACTAGCAATCAGCCCCAGCATTTT
TRBD1	TRBV4-3	-	TRBJ2-7	CASSQGTGSSYEQYF	TGCGCCAGCAGCCAGGGGACAGGGAGCTCCTACGAGCAGTACTTC
-	TRBV28	-	TRBJ2-5	CASSSPTGAKETQYF	TGTGCCAGCAGTTCCCCGACAGGAGCTAAAGAGACCCAGTACTTC
TRBD2	TRBV4-3	-	TRBJ2-1	CASSPLVAGYNEQFF	TGCGCCAGCAGTCCTCTCGTAGCGGGGTACAATGAGCAGTTCTTC
-	TRBV6-5	-	TRBJ2-7	CASSYSSTGSSYEQYF	TGTGCCAGCAGTTACTCTTCGACTGGTAGCTCCTACGAGCAGTACTTC
TRBD1	TRBV5-6	-	TRBJ2-1	CASTLTGGYNEQFF	TGTGCCAGCACCCTGACAGGGGGATACAATGAGCAGTTCTTC
-	TRBV4-1	-	TRBJ1-5	CASSPRFGQPQHF	TGCGCCAGCAGCCCCAGGTTCGGGCAGCCCCAGCATTTT
-	TRBV4-1	once	TRBJ2-1	CASSQEGAASEQFF	TGCGCCAGCAGCCAAGAGGGCGCCGCCAGTGAGCAGTTCTTC
TRBD1	TRBV4-1	-	TRBJ1-3	CASSQVRQGVTSSGNTIYF	TGCGCCAGCAGCCAAGTAAGACAGGGGGTTACAAGCTCTGGAAACACCATATATTTT
-	TRBV6-1	few	TRBJ1-1	CASSWREGNTEAFF	TGTGCCAGCAGTTGGCGGGAGGGGAACACTGAAGCTTTCTTT
TRBD1	TRBV29-1	-	TRBJ2-7	CSVRAWQGASYEQYF	TGCAGCGTTCGGGCATGGCAGGGGGCTTCCTACGAGCAGTACTTC
-	TRBV4-3	-	TRBJ1-1	CASSQDFGGLVEAFF	TGCGCCAGCAGCCAAGATTTTGGAGGGCTTGTTGAAGCTTTCTTT
-	TRBV7-9	-	TRBJ1-5	CASSSEAAFMGNQPQHF	TGTGCCAGCAGCTCCGAGGCAGCCTTTATGGGCAATCAGCCCCAGCATTTT
-	TRBV28	-	TRBJ2-7	CASSVTPTLYEQYF	TGTGCCAGCAGCGTTACACCGACCCTCTACGAGCAGTACTTC
-	TRBV30	few	TRBJ1-2	CAWERVLGYGYTF	TGTGCCTGGGAAAGGGTATTAGGCTATGGCTACACCTTC